At least ten counts were recorded for the clone carrying this T cell receptor beta chain. There are 13 residues in the CDR3. The germline V and J ends were trimmed by 3 bases and 4 bases, with 6 bases remaining between them. Germline V CDR1 and CDR2: LNHDA, SQIVND (reference sequence). TCRdb independently ran MiXCR on the PCR reads; one entry per CDR3 protein. The data hold about 3,800 distinct CDR3 sequences, with approximately 19% observed a single time. The data originate from a study of tumor-infiltrating lymphocytes in oesophageal squamous cell carcinoma. Sequenced sample: normal esophageal tissue next to the tumor. This clonotype was sampled from a male donor with esophageal squamous cell carcinoma. The chain combines TRBV19 with TRBJ1-4; D not certain. The CDR3 DNA reads TGTGCCAGTAGTATGCGGTTTAATGAAAAACTGTTTTTT. Translating gives CASSMRFNEKLFF.